This T cell receptor (beta chain) was profiled in a study of low-dose radiotherapy and immunotherapy resistance in tumors. The V end was cut by 0 bases, the J end by 8 bases, with 8 bases between. The CDR3 consists of 13 residues. From germline, CDR1 is SGHDN and CDR2 FVKESK. Gene-specific TRAV and TRBV primers were used for first-strand cDNA, covering alpha and beta chains. TCR amplification used around 20 PCR cycles, a constant-region primer and a V-primer adapter. TCRdb passed the reads through MiXCR, listing each CDR3 protein once. In the table there are tens of thousands of distinct CDR3 sequences, about a sixth of which are singletons. Noted time point: before trial treatment. Ten or more counts support this clonotype.

V gene TRBV14 combines with J gene TRBJ1-3, with unresolved D. The TCR originated in a male donor with prostate cancer. Sequencing was performed on PBMCs, taken before treatment. In DNA, the CDR3 is TGTGCCAGCAGCCAAGATGGCAGAGACACCATATATTTT. Protein sequence: CASSQDGRDTIYF.